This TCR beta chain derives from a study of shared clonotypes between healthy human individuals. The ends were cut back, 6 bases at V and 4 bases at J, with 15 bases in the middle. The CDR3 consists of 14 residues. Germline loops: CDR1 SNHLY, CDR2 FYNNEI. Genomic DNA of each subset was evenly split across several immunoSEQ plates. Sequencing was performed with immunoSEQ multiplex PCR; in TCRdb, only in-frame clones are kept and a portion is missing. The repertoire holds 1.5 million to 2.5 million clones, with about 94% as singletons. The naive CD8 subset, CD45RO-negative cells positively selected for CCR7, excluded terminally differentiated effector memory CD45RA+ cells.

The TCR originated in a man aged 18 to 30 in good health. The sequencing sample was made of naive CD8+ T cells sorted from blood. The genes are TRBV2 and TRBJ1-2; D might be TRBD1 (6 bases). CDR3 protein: CASSPDSQFYGYTF. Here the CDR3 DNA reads TGTGCCAGCAGCCCGGACAGCCAATTCTATGGCTACACCTTC.